This T cell receptor (beta chain) is drawn from a study of OX40 agonist ivuxolimab in advanced cancers. On the study more broadly: Participants, approximately 80% male, averaged roughly 55 years of age, ranging from roughly 20 to 85.

Losses at the gene ends were 4 bases for V and 6 bases for J; bases not matched to a gene: 8. The CDR3 is made up of 15 amino acids. From germline, CDR1 is SGHTS and CDR2 YDEGEE. Produced via immunoSEQ multiplex PCR; TCRdb's table is partial and in-frame only. The sample has 70,000 to 80,000 clones; 92% are singletons. As regards this clone: The target antigen is unknown.

Regarding the study as a whole: Also showing low normalized T-cell clonal expansion were some of the nonresponders.

The starting material was CD4+ or CD8+ T cells sorted from blood, obtained in a trial of the OX40 agonist ivuxolimab. This receptor was obtained from an adult with an advanced solid tumor such as melanoma, head and neck, liver or kidney cancer. The gene calls are TRBV5-8 and TRBJ1-5, with 9 bases matching TRBD1. CDR3 loop: CASSALQGAGQPQHF. The CDR3 region has the DNA TGTGCCAGCAGCGCGCTACAGGGGGCGGGTCAGCCCCAGCATTTT.